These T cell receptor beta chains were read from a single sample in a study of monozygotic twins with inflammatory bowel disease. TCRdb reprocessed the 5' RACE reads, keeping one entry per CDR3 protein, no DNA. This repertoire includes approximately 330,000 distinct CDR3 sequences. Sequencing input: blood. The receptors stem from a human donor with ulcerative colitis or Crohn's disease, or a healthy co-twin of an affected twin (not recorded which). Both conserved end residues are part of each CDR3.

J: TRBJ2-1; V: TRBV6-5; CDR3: CASSGTRVNNEQFF
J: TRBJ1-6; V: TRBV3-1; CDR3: CASSLGQENSPLHF
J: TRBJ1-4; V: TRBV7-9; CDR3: CASSLRGGYGNEKLFF
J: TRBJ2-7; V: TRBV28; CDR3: CASSLLLQRSPYEQYF
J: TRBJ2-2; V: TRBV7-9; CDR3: CASSHRTGTGELFF
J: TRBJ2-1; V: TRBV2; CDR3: CASSEWLDYNEQFF
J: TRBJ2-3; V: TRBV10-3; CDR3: CASHATSGEGAQYF
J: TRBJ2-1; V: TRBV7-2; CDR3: CASKTSGAGPYNEQFF
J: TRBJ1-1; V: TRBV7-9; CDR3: CASRGPTDPGGEAFF
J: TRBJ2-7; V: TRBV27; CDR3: CASRPRLAGGFHEQYF
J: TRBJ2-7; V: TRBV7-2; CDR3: CASSSAGTSGAVPVYEQYF
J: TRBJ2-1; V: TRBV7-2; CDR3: CASSLEGLAENLVVF
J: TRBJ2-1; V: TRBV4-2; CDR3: CASSQEVVKSGPQFF
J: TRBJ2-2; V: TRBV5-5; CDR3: CASSVGTATGELFF
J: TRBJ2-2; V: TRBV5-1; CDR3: CASSFGLPNTGELFF
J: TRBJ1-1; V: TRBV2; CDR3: CASSGAGAPGGTEAFF
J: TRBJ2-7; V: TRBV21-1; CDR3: CASSKSPRRGSSYEQYF
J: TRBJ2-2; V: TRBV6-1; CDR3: CASRPQRGGSNTGELFF
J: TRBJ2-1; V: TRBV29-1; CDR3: CSVVRLETYNEQFF
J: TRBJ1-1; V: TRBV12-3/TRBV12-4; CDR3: CASNLRGVSGGQAFF